One and the same sample provided the 11 T cell receptor beta chains below, sequenced in a study of technical replicates of blood from several donors. Clones were sequenced by immunoSEQ multiplex PCR, and TCRdb holds only the in-frame ones, with some missing. The table includes 55,000 to 75,000 clones, about nine tenths detected once. Sequencing was carried out using PBMCs. The receptor source for this set is a human donor in good health. Some clones in this sample may be carry-over from other donors' samples.

The CDR3 DNA sequence: TGCGCCAGCAGCTTACGGGGTGGCAATCAGCCCCAGCATTTT. Residues: CASSLRGGNQPQHF. The chain joins TRBV5-1 to TRBJ1-5; unclear D gene. Germline V lookup: CDR1 SGHRS, CDR2 YFSETQ. This CDR3 is built from 14 residues. Trimming left V 2 bases short and J 2 bases short, with 8 bases between.

This chain joins TRBV7-6 and TRBJ1-1, with D tentatively TRBD1 (6 bases). The V gene lost 0 bases and the J gene lost 0 bases, with 14 bases spanning the gap. Germline V CDR1 and CDR2: SGHVS, FNYEAQ. The CDR3 is made up of 17 amino acids. CDR3 sequence: CASSLAPSGAMNTEAFF. CDR3 nucleotides: TGTGCCAGCAGCTTAGCGCCTTCAGGGGCCATGAACACTGAAGCTTTCTTT.

The chain recombines TRBV7-9 with TRBJ1-2, with 8 bases identical to TRBD1. The germline V gene encodes CDR1 SEHNR and CDR2 FQNEAQ (reference sequence). After removal of 5 bases from V and 6 bases from J, the junction contained 5 bases not matched to a gene. CDR3 length: 13 amino acids. CDR3 coding DNA: TGTGCCAGCAGCCCACAGGGGGAGGATGGCTACACCTTC. Residues: CASSPQGEDGYTF.

This sequence joins TRBV7-2 and TRBJ2-7; 9 bases align to TRBD2. CDR1 is SGHTA and CDR2 is FQGNSA in the germline V gene. Trimming at V came to 1 base and at J to 4 bases, leaving 2 bases not matched to a gene. CDR3 length equals 14 residues. CDR3 sequence (DNA): TGTGCCAGCAGCTTAGGACTAGCGGCTTACGAGCAGTACTTC. Translated, it gives CASSLGLAAYEQYF.

This chain links TRBV5-6 with TRBJ2-7; TRBD1 matches at 11 bases. The V gene's germline CDR1 is SGHDT and CDR2 YYEEEE. The CDR3 runs to 15 residues. Trimming at V came to 3 bases and at J to 5 bases, leaving 7 bases not matched to a gene. The CDR3 is CASSSGTGGKHEQYF. CDR3 in DNA: TGTGCCAGCAGCTCAGGGACAGGGGGAAAGCACGAGCAGTACTTC. The complete variable domain, with remaining parts taken from reference TRBV5-6 and TRBJ2-7, reads DAGVTQSPTHLIKTRGQQVTLRCSPKSGHDTVSWYQQALGQGPQFIFQYYEEEERQRGNFPDRFSGHQFPNYSSELNVNALLLGDSALYLCASSSGTGGKHEQYFGPGTRLTVT.

The chain links TRBV4-2 to TRBJ1-5; the D is unclear. The length of the CDR3 is 18 residues. Per germline, CDR1 LGHNA and CDR2 YNFKEQ. V lost 1 base, J lost 0 bases, and 16 bases lay in between. The CDR3 region has the DNA TGTGCCAGCAGCCAAGTGAAAGGGCTGGACTATAGCAATCAGCCCCAGCATTTT. This sequence encodes CASSQVKGLDYSNQPQHF.

The chain recombines TRBV20-1 with TRBJ2-1, with 7 bases aligning to TRBD2. Germline loops: CDR1 DFQATT, CDR2 SNEGSKA (reference sequence). The V and J ends lost 3 bases and 7 bases, in that order; junction bases with no gene match: 0. The CDR3 has 11 residues. This CDR3 reads CSASGGNEQFF. The CDR3 coding sequence is TGCAGTGCTAGCGGGGGGAATGAGCAGTTCTTC.

In its sample, this clone was seen once. The V call is TRBV7-8, the J call TRBJ2-7; D is possibly TRBD1 (6 bases). Germline V gene lookup returns CDR1 SGHVS and CDR2 FQNEAQ. The CDR3 has 15 residues. Trimming left V 5 bases short and J 0 bases short, with 14 bases between. The CDR3: CASSATGPHSYEQYF. CDR3 bases: TGTGCCAGCAGCGCGACAGGTCCCCACTCCTACGAGCAGTACTTC.

The chain uses TRBV4-1 and TRBJ2-2; tentatively, D is TRBD2 (7 bases). Germline values: CDR1 MGHRA, CDR2 YSYEKL. CDR3 size: 14 residues. Between the trimmed V and J ends, which lost 4 bases and 6 bases, there was a span of 12 bases. CDR3 region: CASSRGGLSGELFF. CDR3 sequence (DNA): TGCGCCAGCAGCCGGGGGGGCTTATCCGGGGAGCTGTTTTTT.

In DNA form, the CDR3 reads TGTGCCAGCAGCTTGACTAGCGGTTCCTACGAGCAGTACTTC. Its translation is CASSLTSGSYEQYF. The chain carries TRBV5-4 and TRBJ2-7, with 8 bases aligning to TRBD2. V trimming: 1 base; J trimming: 1 base; junction bases outside the gene matches: 1. The CDR3 extends over 14 amino acids. Germline-derived CDR1 and CDR2 are SGHNT and YYREEE (reference sequence).

The chain combines TRBV6-6 with TRBJ2-1; D uncertain. This CDR3 is built from 11 residues. Trimming left V 5 bases short and J 4 bases short, with 3 bases between. The V gene's germline CDR1 is MNHNY and CDR2 SVGAGI (reference sequence). In DNA form, the CDR3 reads TGTGCCAGCAGTCCGTACAATGAGCAGTTCTTC. Its translation is CASSPYNEQFF.